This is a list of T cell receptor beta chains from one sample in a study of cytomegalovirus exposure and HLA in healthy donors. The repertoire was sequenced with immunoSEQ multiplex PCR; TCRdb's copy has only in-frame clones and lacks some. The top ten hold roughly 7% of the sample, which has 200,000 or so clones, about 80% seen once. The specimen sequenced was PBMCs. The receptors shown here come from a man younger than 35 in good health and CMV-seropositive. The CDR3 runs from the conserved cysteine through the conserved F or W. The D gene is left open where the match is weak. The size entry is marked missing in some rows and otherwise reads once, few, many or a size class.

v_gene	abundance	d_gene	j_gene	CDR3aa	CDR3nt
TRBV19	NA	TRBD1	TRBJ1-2	CASTLGQGAFYGYTF	TGTGCCAGTACTCTCGGACAGGGGGCTTTCTATGGCTACACCTTC
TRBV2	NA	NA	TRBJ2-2	CASSEILAQGNTGELFF	TGTGCCAGCAGTGAAATCTTGGCACAGGGGAACACCGGGGAGCTGTTTTTT
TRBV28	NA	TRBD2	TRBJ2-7	CASAARGVEQYF	TGTGCCAGCGCCGCCCGGGGGGTCGAGCAGTACTTC
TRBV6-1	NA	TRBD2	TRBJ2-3	CASSAGSGGGPDTQYF	TGTGCCAGCAGTGCTGGTTCGGGAGGCGGGCCAGATACGCAGTATTTT
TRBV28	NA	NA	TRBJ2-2	CARPGKGTSNTGELFF	TGTGCCAGACCGGGGAAGGGAACTTCGAACACCGGGGAGCTGTTTTTT
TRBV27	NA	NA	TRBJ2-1	CANGPGASYNEQFF	TGTGCCAATGGACCGGGAGCCTCCTACAATGAGCAGTTCTTC
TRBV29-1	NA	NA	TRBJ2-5	CSVGAETQYF	TGCAGCGTTGGAGCCGAGACCCAGTACTTC
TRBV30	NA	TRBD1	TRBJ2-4	CAWTLPRTGAKNIQYF	TGTGCCTGGACTCTTCCCCGGACAGGGGCCAAAAACATTCAGTACTTC
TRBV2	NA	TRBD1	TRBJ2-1	CASSEAAWAPGQGAVGQFF	TGTGCCAGCAGTGAGGCCGCCTGGGCACCGGGACAGGGGGCGGTAGGGCAGTTCTTC
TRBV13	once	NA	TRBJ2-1	CASTPTGKFYNEQFF	TGTGCCAGCACCCCGACTGGCAAATTCTACAATGAGCAGTTCTTC
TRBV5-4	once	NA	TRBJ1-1	CASSPTDNTEAFF	TGTGCCAGCAGCCCCACTGATAACACTGAAGCTTTCTTT
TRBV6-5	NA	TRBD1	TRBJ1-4	CASSLRGPNEKLFF	TGTGCCAGCAGTCTCAGGGGGCCTAATGAAAAACTGTTTTTT
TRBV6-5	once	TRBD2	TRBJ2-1	CASSLAGPYNEQFF	TGTGCCAGCAGCTTAGCGGGACCCTACAATGAGCAGTTCTTC
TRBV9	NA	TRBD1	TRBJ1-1	CASSTGQYMNTEAFF	TGTGCCAGCAGCACGGGACAGTACATGAACACTGAAGCTTTCTTT
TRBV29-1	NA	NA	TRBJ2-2	CSVRVRLGDTGELFF	TGCAGCGTCCGGGTTCGCCTAGGGGACACCGGGGAGCTGTTTTTT
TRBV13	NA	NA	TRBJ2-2	CASSVAGGELFF	TGTGCCAGCAGCGTGGCGGGCGGGGAGCTGTTTTTT
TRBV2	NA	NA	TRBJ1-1	CASSSRLNTEAFF	TGTGCCAGCAGTTCGAGGCTGAACACTGAAGCTTTCTTT
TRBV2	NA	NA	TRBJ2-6	CASTLSIGGTGANVLTF	TGTGCCAGCACCCTGTCCATCGGGGGTACTGGGGCCAACGTCCTGACTTTC
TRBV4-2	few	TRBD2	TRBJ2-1	CASRATSGNLYNEQFF	TGTGCCAGCAGGGCGACTAGCGGCAACTTGTACAATGAGCAGTTCTTC
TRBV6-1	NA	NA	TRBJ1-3	CASSPLAGSGNTIYF	TGTGCCAGCAGCCCCTTAGCGGGGTCTGGAAACACCATATATTTT
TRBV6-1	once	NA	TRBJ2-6	CASSATTKAGANVLTF	TGTGCCAGCAGTGCCACGACAAAGGCTGGGGCCAACGTCCTGACTTTC
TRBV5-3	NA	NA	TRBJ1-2	CARSHGHAFLNYGYTF	TGTGCCAGAAGCCATGGACATGCCTTCCTTAACTATGGCTACACCTTC
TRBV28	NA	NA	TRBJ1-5	CASSLETVSNQPQHF	TGTGCCAGCAGTTTAGAGACAGTTAGCAATCAGCCCCAGCATTTT
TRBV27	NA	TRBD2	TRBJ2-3	CASSLAGGPDTQYF	TGTGCCAGCAGTTTAGCGGGAGGGCCAGATACGCAGTATTTT
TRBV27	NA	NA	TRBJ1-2	CASSPRFSGRSGGYTF	TGTGCCAGCAGTCCCAGATTCAGCGGGCGTTCGGGTGGCTACACCTTC
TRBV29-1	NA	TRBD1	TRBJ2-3	CSVDGAGGITDTQYF	TGCAGCGTTGACGGTGCAGGGGGAATCACAGATACGCAGTATTTT